The 8 T cell receptor beta chains reported below all come from one sample, sequenced in a study of technical replicates of blood from several donors. Profiled with immunoSEQ multiplex PCR; TCRdb holds only in-frame clones, not every one. The profile shows approximately 82,000 clones, 90% to 95% of them singletons. The sample comprised T cells isolated from PBMCs. These receptors all come from a human donor in good health.

The CDR3 is CASRPRTGGDWQYF. As DNA, the CDR3 is TGTGCCAGCAGACCCCGGACAGGGGGCGACTGGCAGTACTTC. The J gene is TRBJ2-7, the V gene TRBV28; 11 nucleotides agree with TRBD1. Germline V gene data show CDR1 as MDHEN and CDR2 as SYDVKM. The CDR3 is 14 amino acids. The V segment lost 6 bases and the J segment 9 bases; nucleotides outside the gene matches: 10.

This clone was detected a few times. The chain has TRBV28 and TRBJ1-1, with a weak D call TRBD1 (6 bases). Germline values: CDR1 MDHEN, CDR2 SYDVKM. CDR3 length: 14 residues. Trimming took 2 bases from V and 6 from J, leaving 13 bases between them. This CDR3 is CASSLRAGDAEAFF. As DNA, the CDR3 is TGTGCCAGCAGTTTAAGGGCAGGGGACGCTGAAGCTTTCTTT. Supplemented by reference TRBV28 and TRBJ1-1, the full variable domain reads DVKVTQSSRYLVKRTGEKVFLECVQDMDHENMFWYRQDPGLGLRLIYFSYDVKMKEKGDIPEGYSVSREKKERFSLILESASTNQTSMYLCASSLRAGDAEAFFGQGTRLTVV.

This chain links TRBV5-4 with TRBJ1-3; the D gene is possibly TRBD1 (5 bases). Germline V lookup: CDR1 SGHNT, CDR2 YYREEE (reference sequence). The CDR3 contains 15 residues. Deletions cut 0 bases from V and 0 bases from J, with 7 bases between. The CDR3 sequence is CASSLGTHSGNTIYF. CDR3 coding DNA: TGTGCCAGCAGCTTGGGGACACACTCTGGAAACACCATATATTTT. The full variable domain, in which reference TRBV5-4 and TRBJ1-3 provide the parts outside the CDR3, is ETGVTQSPTHLIKTRGQQVTLRCSSQSGHNTVSWYQQALGQGPQFIFQYYREEENGRGNFPPRFSGLQFPNYSSELNVNALELDDSALYLCASSLGTHSGNTIYFGEGSWLTVV.

CDR3 coding DNA: TGTGCCAGCATCCCACTTAAGACAGGGGCTACCGTTGTAGCCGGCAATCAGCCCCAGCATTTT. Translation gives CASIPLKTGATVVAGNQPQHF. The chain has TRBV2 and TRBJ1-5; 8 bases agree with TRBD1. Looked up from germline, CDR1 is SNHLY and CDR2 is FYNNEI. Trimming took 7 bases from V and 2 from J; bases not matched to a gene: 25. CDR3 length: 21 residues.

This rearrangement joins TRBV2 to TRBJ2-1, with TRBD1 matching over 7 bases. There are 14 residues in the CDR3. Germline-derived CDR1 and CDR2 are SNHLY and FYNNEI. V gave up 7 bases and J gave up 5 bases; unmatched junction bases: 8. The CDR3 coding sequence is TGTGCCAGCATTCTCGACAGGGCTAACAATGAGCAGTTCTTC. Translated: CASILDRANNEQFF.

This clone was detected a few times. The rearrangement uses TRBV7-2 and TRBJ2-2; 9 nucleotides agree with TRBD2. The V and J ends lost 5 bases and 7 bases, in that order; junction bases with no gene match: 14. Germline CDR1 and CDR2: SGHTA and FQGNSA. The CDR3 consists of 17 residues. The CDR3 DNA reads as TGTGCCAGCAGCATTAGTAGCGGGAGCCAACGAAGCGGGGAGCTGTTTTTT. Translated: CASSISSGSQRSGELFF. The full variable domain, completed using reference TRBV7-2 and TRBJ2-2, is GAGVSQSPSNKVTEKGKDVELRCDPISGHTALYWYRQSLGQGLEFLIYFQGNSAPDKSGLPSDRFSAERTGGSVSTLTIQRTQQEDSAVYLCASSISSGSQRSGELFFGEGSRLTVL.

The chain combines TRBV29-1 with TRBJ2-7; 7 nucleotides line up with TRBD2. The CDR3 contains 14 residues. V gave up 6 bases and J gave up 0 bases; unmatched junction bases: 8. CDR1 SQVTM and CDR2 ANQGSEA come from the germline V gene. This CDR3 is CSVMTSSSSYEQYF. CDR3 DNA: TGCAGCGTCATGACTAGCTCGAGCTCCTACGAGCAGTACTTC.

The chain couples TRBV6-5 to TRBJ2-5; 11 bases map to TRBD1. The J call is in doubt because the DNA end fits TRBJ2-7 better. Germline CDR1 is MNHEY and CDR2 is SVGAGI. This CDR3 is 12 amino acids long. This CDR3 reads CASSGTGGEQYF. CDR3 bases: TGTGCCAGCAGTGGGACAGGGGGCGAGCAGTACTTC.